This T cell receptor beta chain is drawn from a study of blood T cell repertoires in COVID-19. Overall study context: From the United States, Italy and Spain came samples of acute and convalescent COVID-19.

The germline gives CDR1 KGHSH, CDR2 LQKENI. The CDR3 consists of 18 residues. V gave up 0 bases and J gave up 6 bases; unmatched junction bases: 10. In the original processing: Reference gene primer amplification gave nucleated cell count estimates. Clones were sequenced by immunoSEQ multiplex PCR, and TCRdb holds only the in-frame ones, with some missing. The V and J calls and clone size come from that table; D and trimming were worked out from the DNA. The table lists some 320,000 clones, approximately 87% of them singletons. This sequence originates from a woman between 50 and 59 years old who had recovered from COVID-19. The chain has TRBV18 and TRBJ2-4, with TRBD2 identical over 11 bases. Sequencing input: peripheral blood. The DNA of the CDR3 is TGTGCCAGCTCACCACCGAACTTGTCTAGCGGGAGGCCAAACATTCAGTACTTC. As protein: CASSPPNLSSGRPNIQYF.